This record covers a single T cell receptor (beta chain). This receptor's antigen is unknown. Base qualities were left out, and no much larger clone turns up one base away. Receptors were amplified or captured by PCR. TCRdb records Illumina HiSeq 2500 as the sequencer. TCR libraries were prepared with molecular barcoding, using unique molecular identifiers to normalize TCRbeta repertoire quantification. The raw public data were reprocessed by TCRdb itself: fastp quality trimming at Q25, MiXCR clonotype calling, in-frame beta chains only. CDR3 protein duplicates are merged, each entry listing the most common genes and DNA. This sample lists around 300,000 distinct CDR3 sequences; 23% were detected once. The ten most abundant clones make up approximately 10% of the sample. Taken from cysteine to phenylalanine, the CDR3 has 15 residues. Here the CDR3 DNA is all that survives: 45 bases in frame from base 1. CDR1 and CDR2, looked up from the germline V gene, are SGHAT and FQNNGV. The junction carries 14 bases between V and J, which are trimmed by 1 base and 5 bases respectively.

This record comes from a study of T-cell reconstitution after alpha-beta-depleted transplantation in children (dated by TCRdb to about 2016). About the full investigation: T-cell immune reconstitution after TCRalphabeta/CD19-depleted allogeneic hematopoietic cell transplantation in children was quantitatively tracked in the study by means of TCR repertoire profiling.

In light of the paper, this sample's treatment or condition label describes: allogeneic hematopoietic cell transplantation with graft depleted of TCRalphabeta T cells and CD19 B cells. The transplant recipients were children given TCRalphabeta/CD19-depleted allogeneic hematopoietic cell grafts. What the research found in general, with its limitations: In some patients, the high TCRbeta diversity seen at day 60 was put down to recipient T cells and intrathymic progenitors that had survived conditioning. Hyperexpanded clone frequencies declined over subsequent months; after one year, T-cell counts and TCRbeta diversity were mostly attributed to newly produced T cells. The apparently early alphabetaT-cell count recovery about two months after transplant was reportedly dependent on only several hundred rapidly expanded clones derived from non-depleted graft cells.

This receptor was identified in a male patient younger than 18 who had a stem cell transplant for acute lymphoblastic leukemia, so the T cells may come from the graft donor. The V and J segments used are TRBV11-2 and TRBJ2-5; no D gene call is confident. Sequenced here: PBMCs, mostly from graft donor cells, sampled 180 days after TCRalphabeta/CD19-depleted stem cell transplant. The DNA reads as follows: TGTGCCAGCAGCTTAGTCCGGTTGGTCTGGGAGACCCAGTACTTC. It translates as CASSLVRLVWETQYF.